The rows below give T cell receptor beta chains drawn from one sample of a study of response to subunit inactivated influenza vaccine. TCRdb used MiXCR to reprocess the RT-PCR reads, holding one entry per CDR3 protein. The sample records roughly 550,000 distinct CDR3 sequences, under 30% being singletons. This sample also belongs to another study, concerning T cells expressing NK-cell markers.

The sequences come from CD4+ T cells sorted from PBMCs, collected 11 to 12 days after vaccination. Source of these receptors: a man in his fifties or sixties who received an inactivated influenza vaccine. Each CDR3 is given with its conserved first and last residue. Each record gives: clone size, V gene, J gene, D gene, CDR3 protein, CDR3 DNA. The D gene is left open where the match is weak. Rows may omit the clone size; those that give it use once, few, many or a size class.

few	TRBV29-1	TRBJ1-2	-	CSVSTPSGYTF	TGCAGCGTTTCAACTCCGTCTGGCTACACCTTC
-	TRBV14	TRBJ2-1	TRBD2	CASSQLVSGRYSNEQFF	TGTGCCAGCAGCCAACTCGTCAGCGGGAGATATTCGAATGAGCAGTTCTTC
-	TRBV7-3	TRBJ1-2	-	CASSLDGQNYGYTF	TGTGCCAGCAGCTTAGATGGTCAGAACTATGGCTACACCTTC
few	TRBV25-1	TRBJ2-1	-	CASSEMDNYNEQFF	TGTGCCAGCAGTGAGATGGACAATTACAATGAGCAGTTCTTC
-	TRBV6-5	TRBJ1-5	-	CASSYNGNNQPQHF	TGTGCCAGCAGTTACAATGGCAACAATCAGCCCCAGCATTTT
-	TRBV10-3	TRBJ2-3	TRBD1	CAISGGQGLTDTQYF	TGTGCCATCAGTGGGGGACAGGGCCTCACAGATACGCAGTATTTT
-	TRBV5-5	TRBJ1-5	-	CASSNQTGITSLGSQHF	TGTGCCAGCAGCAACCAGACAGGTATCACCTCATTGGGGTCCCAGCATTTT
-	TRBV30	TRBJ2-5	-	CAWTIGGTQYF	TGTGCCTGGACAATCGGGGGGACCCAGTACTTC
-	TRBV9	TRBJ2-7	-	CASSVRSGYSYEQYF	TGTGCCAGCAGCGTGAGATCAGGGTACTCCTACGAGCAGTACTTC
-	TRBV20-1	TRBJ2-5	-	CSARTLGSNQETQYF	TGCAGTGCTAGAACACTAGGATCGAACCAAGAGACCCAGTACTTC
few	TRBV18	TRBJ2-5	-	CASSPTWAETQYF	TGTGCCAGCTCACCCACGTGGGCCGAGACCCAGTACTTC
many	TRBV4-3	TRBJ2-3	-	CASSQQDRRADTQYF	TGCGCCAGCAGCCAACAGGACAGGAGGGCAGATACGCAGTATTTT
-	TRBV20-1	TRBJ1-1	-	CSASREMTEAFF	TGCAGTGCTAGTCGTGAGATGACTGAAGCTTTCTTT
-	TRBV7-9	TRBJ2-1	-	CASSQGTFVGQFF	TGTGCCAGCAGCCAGGGGACGTTCGTCGGGCAGTTCTTC
few	TRBV12-3/TRBV12-4	TRBJ2-1	TRBD1	CASRRGQVWNEQFF	TGTGCCAGCAGAAGGGGACAGGTGTGGAATGAGCAGTTCTTC
few	TRBV21-1	TRBJ2-7	-	CASSVQGGEQYF	TGTGCCAGCAGTGTACAGGGTGGCGAGCAGTACTTC
-	TRBV7-2	TRBJ1-2	-	CASSPSMPGQGYTF	TGTGCCAGCAGCCCGTCGATGCCGGGGCAAGGCTACACCTTC
-	TRBV20-1	TRBJ2-7	TRBD1	CSAVRDSPYEQYF	TGCAGTGCTGTCCGGGACAGCCCCTACGAGCAGTACTTC
-	TRBV20-1	TRBJ2-7	TRBD2	CSAFTSGTYEQYF	TGCAGTGCTTTTACTAGCGGGACTTACGAGCAGTACTTC
few	TRBV29-1	TRBJ2-4	-	CSVASGERDIQYF	TGCAGCGTCGCGTCTGGGGAGAGGGACATTCAGTACTTC
-	TRBV10-3	TRBJ1-4	-	CAISIATNEKLFF	TGTGCCATATCAATTGCAACTAATGAAAAACTGTTTTTT
-	TRBV6-2/TRBV6-3	TRBJ2-3	TRBD2	CASSQGTSGGPTDTQYF	TGTGCCAGCAGCCAAGGGACAAGCGGGGGGCCCACAGATACGCAGTATTTT
-	TRBV9	TRBJ2-1	TRBD2	CASSVASRGRTSYNEQFF	TGTGCCAGCAGCGTAGCGTCTCGCGGGAGGACCTCCTACAATGAGCAGTTCTTC
-	TRBV4-1	TRBJ2-7	TRBD2	CASSPGTAGGYEQYF	TGCGCCAGCAGCCCTGGAACCGCGGGAGGGTACGAGCAGTACTTC
-	TRBV12-3/TRBV12-4	TRBJ2-5	TRBD2	CASWASGAQETQYF	TGTGCCAGCTGGGCCAGCGGGGCACAAGAGACCCAGTACTTC
few	TRBV20-1	TRBJ2-5	TRBD1	CSAQRTGGEETQYF	TGCAGTGCCCAGAGGACAGGGGGCGAGGAGACCCAGTACTTC
few	TRBV3-1	TRBJ1-5	-	CASSQEVSNQPQHF	TGTGCCAGCAGCCAAGAGGTCTCGAACCAGCCCCAGCATTTT
-	TRBV9	TRBJ2-3	TRBD1	CASSVGITGADTQYF	TGTGCCAGCAGCGTGGGGATCACAGGGGCGGATACGCAGTATTTT
-	TRBV7-9	TRBJ2-1	-	CASSLASGVDEQFF	TGTGCCAGCAGCTTAGCGTCAGGGGTGGATGAGCAGTTCTTC
-	TRBV14	TRBJ2-1	TRBD2	CASSQDRGGNYNEQFF	TGTGCCAGCAGCCAAGATCGCGGGGGAAACTACAATGAGCAGTTCTTC
few	TRBV14	TRBJ2-7	-	CASSQLGRREQYF	TGTGCCAGCAGCCAACTTGGACGTCGCGAGCAGTACTTC
few	TRBV19	TRBJ1-5	-	CASTPGAGGGQPQHF	TGTGCCAGTACACCGGGAGCCGGGGGCGGTCAGCCCCAGCATTTT
-	TRBV5-1	TRBJ2-3	TRBD2	CATSSGRRTDTQYF	TGCGCCACCTCCAGCGGGAGACGGACAGATACGCAGTATTTT
-	TRBV7-8	TRBJ1-1	TRBD1	CASSFQTGAHTEAFF	TGTGCCAGCAGCTTCCAGACAGGGGCTCACACTGAAGCTTTCTTT
-	TRBV4-3	TRBJ2-3	-	CASSQARRETALTDTQYF	TGCGCCAGCAGCCAAGCTCGCCGTGAGACGGCCTTAACAGATACGCAGTATTTT
many	TRBV15	TRBJ2-1	-	CATSRDPLAYNEQFF	TGTGCCACCAGCAGAGATCCGCTAGCCTACAATGAGCAGTTCTTC
few	TRBV4-3	TRBJ2-2	-	CASSLDYRKGGTGELFF	TGCGCCAGCAGCCTCGATTATCGGAAGGGAGGCACCGGGGAGCTGTTTTTT
-	TRBV12-3/TRBV12-4	TRBJ2-7	-	CASRTARTYEQYF	TGTGCCAGTCGGACAGCCCGAACCTACGAGCAGTACTTC
-	TRBV18	TRBJ2-1	TRBD1	CASSPSGPTGSEQFF	TGTGCCAGCTCCCCCTCCGGGCCGACAGGGAGTGAGCAGTTCTTC
-	TRBV24-1	TRBJ2-2	-	CATVRDGNTGELFF	TGTGCCACCGTGAGGGACGGGAACACCGGGGAGCTGTTTTTT
few	TRBV11-2	TRBJ1-1	-	CASGTPRNTEAFF	TGTGCCAGCGGGACCCCGAGGAACACTGAAGCTTTCTTT
-	TRBV4-1	TRBJ2-1	-	CASSLKGPHARLFGNEQFF	TGCGCCAGCAGCCTTAAAGGTCCCCACGCTAGACTTTTTGGCAATGAGCAGTTCTTC
-	TRBV20-1	TRBJ2-3	-	CSARWVNTQYF	TGCAGTGCTAGATGGGTGAATACGCAGTATTTT
-	TRBV20-1	TRBJ1-2	-	CSARTGNNYGYTF	TGCAGTGCTAGGACGGGGAACAACTATGGCTACACCTTC
few	TRBV7-2	TRBJ2-5	-	CASSPQGGRGSETQYF	TGTGCCAGCAGCCCCCAGGGGGGAAGAGGGTCAGAGACCCAGTACTTC
-	TRBV29-1	TRBJ2-3	TRBD2	CSVERGGSDTQYF	TGCAGCGTTGAGCGGGGAGGGTCAGATACGCAGTATTTT
-	TRBV7-2	TRBJ2-1	TRBD2	CASNLSPGGAYEQFF	TGTGCCAGCAACCTATCTCCCGGGGGGGCTTATGAGCAGTTCTTC